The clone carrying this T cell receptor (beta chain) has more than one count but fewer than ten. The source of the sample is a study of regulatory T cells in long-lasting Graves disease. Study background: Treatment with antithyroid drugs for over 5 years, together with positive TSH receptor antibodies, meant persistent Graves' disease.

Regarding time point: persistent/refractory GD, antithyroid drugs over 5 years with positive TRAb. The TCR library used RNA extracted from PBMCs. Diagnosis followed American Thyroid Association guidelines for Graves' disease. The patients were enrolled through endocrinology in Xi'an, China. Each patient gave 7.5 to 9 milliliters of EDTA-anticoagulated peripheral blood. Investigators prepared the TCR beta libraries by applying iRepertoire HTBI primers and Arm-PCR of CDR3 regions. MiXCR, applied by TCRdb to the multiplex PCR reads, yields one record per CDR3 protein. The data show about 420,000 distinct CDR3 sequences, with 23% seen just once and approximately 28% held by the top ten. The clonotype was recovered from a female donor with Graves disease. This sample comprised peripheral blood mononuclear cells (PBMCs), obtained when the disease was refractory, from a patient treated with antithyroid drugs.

The CDR3 reads CASSFAGGYEQYF. The CDR3 coding sequence is TGTGCCAGCAGTTTTGCGGGGGGCTACGAGCAGTACTTC. The chain is built from TRBV27 and TRBJ2-7; TRBD2 agrees at 8 bases. This CDR3 has 13 residues. Germline trimming cut 3 bases from V and 3 bases from J; bases unmatched to any gene: 1. Germline lookup yields CDR1 MNHEY and CDR2 SMNVEV (reference sequence).